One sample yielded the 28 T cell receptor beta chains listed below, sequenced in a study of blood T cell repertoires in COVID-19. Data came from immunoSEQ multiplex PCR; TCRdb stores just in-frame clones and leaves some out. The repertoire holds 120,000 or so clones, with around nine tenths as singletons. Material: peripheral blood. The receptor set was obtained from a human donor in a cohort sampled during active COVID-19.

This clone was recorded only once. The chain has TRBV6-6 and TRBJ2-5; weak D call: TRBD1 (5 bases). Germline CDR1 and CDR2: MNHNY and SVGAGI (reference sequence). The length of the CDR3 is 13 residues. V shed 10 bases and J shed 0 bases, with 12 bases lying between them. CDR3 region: CATSDSNQETQYF. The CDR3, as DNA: TGTGCCACCTCCGACAGCAACCAAGAGACCCAGTACTTC.

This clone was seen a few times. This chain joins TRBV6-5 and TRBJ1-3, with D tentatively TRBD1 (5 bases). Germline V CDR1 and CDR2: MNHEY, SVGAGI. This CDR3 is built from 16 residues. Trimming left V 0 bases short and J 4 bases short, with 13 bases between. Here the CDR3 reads CASSYSRQGKGNTIYF. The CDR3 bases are TGTGCCAGCAGTTACTCGCGGCAGGGAAAAGGAAACACCATATATTTT.

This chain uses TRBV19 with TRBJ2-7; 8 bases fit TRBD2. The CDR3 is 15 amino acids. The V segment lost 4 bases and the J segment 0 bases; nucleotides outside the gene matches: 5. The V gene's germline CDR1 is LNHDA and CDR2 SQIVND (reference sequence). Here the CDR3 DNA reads TGTGCCAGTAGTAAGAAACTAGCGGACTCCTACGAGCAGTACTTC. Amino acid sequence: CASSKKLADSYEQYF.

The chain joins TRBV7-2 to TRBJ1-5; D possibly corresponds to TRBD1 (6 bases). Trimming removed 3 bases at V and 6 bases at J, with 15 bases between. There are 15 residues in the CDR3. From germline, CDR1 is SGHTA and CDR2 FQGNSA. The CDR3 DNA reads TGTGCCAGCAGCTTTGTACAGGGATATGGTCAGCCCCAGCATTTT. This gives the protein CASSFVQGYGQPQHF.

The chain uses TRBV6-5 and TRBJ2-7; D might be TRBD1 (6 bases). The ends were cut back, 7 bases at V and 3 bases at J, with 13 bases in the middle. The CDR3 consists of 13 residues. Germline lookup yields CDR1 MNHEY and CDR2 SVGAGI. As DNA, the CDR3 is TGTGCCAGCAAAGTTGGGGGCGTCTACGAGCAGTACTTC. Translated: CASKVGGVYEQYF.

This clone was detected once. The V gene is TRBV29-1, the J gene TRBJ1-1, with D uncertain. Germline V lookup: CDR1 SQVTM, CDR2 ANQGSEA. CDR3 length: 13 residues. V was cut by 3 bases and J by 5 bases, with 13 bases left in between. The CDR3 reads CSVERALGTEAFF. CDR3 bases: TGCAGCGTTGAGCGGGCGCTGGGGACTGAAGCTTTCTTT. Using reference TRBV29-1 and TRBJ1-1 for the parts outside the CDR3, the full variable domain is SAVISQKPSRDICQRGTSLTIQCQVDSQVTMMFWYRQQPGQSLTLIATANQGSEATYESGFVIDKFPISRPNLTFSTLTVSNMSPEDSSIYLCSVERALGTEAFFGQGTRLTVV.

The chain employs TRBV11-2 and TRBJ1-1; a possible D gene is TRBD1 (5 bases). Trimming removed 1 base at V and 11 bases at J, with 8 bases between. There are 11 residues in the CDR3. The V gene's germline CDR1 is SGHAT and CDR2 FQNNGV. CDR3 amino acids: CASSLGGVAFF. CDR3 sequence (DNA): TGTGCCAGCAGCTTAGGGGGGGTGGCTTTCTTT.

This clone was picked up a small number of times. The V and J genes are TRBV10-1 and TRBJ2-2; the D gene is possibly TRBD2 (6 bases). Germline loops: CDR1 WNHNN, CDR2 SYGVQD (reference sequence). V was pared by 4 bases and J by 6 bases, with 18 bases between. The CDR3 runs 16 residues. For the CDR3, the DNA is TGCGCCAGCAGTGTTGGTAGCGGACCAGTATCCGGGGAGCTGTTTTTT. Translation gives CASSVGSGPVSGELFF.

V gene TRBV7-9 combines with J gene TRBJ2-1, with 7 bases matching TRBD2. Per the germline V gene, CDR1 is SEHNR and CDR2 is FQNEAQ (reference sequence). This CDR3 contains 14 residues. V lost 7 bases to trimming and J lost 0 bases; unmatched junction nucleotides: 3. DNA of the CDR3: TGTGCCAGCATGGGCGGGAGCTCCTACAATGAGCAGTTCTTC. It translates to CASMGGSSYNEQFF.

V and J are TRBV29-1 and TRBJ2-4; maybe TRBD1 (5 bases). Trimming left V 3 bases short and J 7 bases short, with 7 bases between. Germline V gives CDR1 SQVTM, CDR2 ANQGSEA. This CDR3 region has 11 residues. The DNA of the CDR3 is TGCAGCGTTGACAGGGCGAACATTCAGTACTTC. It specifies CSVDRANIQYF.

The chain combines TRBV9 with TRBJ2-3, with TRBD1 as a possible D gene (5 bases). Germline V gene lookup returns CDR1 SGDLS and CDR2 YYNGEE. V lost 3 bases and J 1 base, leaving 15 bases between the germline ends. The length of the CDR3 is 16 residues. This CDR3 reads CASSADSPRGTDTQYF. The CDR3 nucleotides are TGTGCCAGCAGCGCAGACAGTCCCCGGGGCACAGATACGCAGTATTTT.

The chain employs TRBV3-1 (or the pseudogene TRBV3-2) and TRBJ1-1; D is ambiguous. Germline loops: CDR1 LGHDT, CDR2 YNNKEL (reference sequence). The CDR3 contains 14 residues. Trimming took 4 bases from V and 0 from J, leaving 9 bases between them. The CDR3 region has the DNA TGTGCCAGCAGCCCCGGCGGCATGAACACTGAAGCTTTCTTT. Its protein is CASSPGGMNTEAFF.

Here the CDR3 DNA reads TGCAGCGTCCCGACCGGGAGCCCGCCGGGGACCCAGTACTTC. The encoded protein is CSVPTGSPPGTQYF. V gene TRBV29-1 combines with J gene TRBJ2-5, with a weak D call TRBD2 (6 bases). There are 14 residues in the CDR3. V gave up 6 bases and J gave up 7 bases, with 21 bases separating them. Germline V gene lookup returns CDR1 SQVTM and CDR2 ANQGSEA.

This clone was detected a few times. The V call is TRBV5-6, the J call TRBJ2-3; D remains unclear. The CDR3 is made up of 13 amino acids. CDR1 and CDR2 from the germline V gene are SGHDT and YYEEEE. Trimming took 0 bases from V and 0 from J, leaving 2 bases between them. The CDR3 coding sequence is TGTGCCAGCAGCTTGGCGAGCACAGATACGCAGTATTTT. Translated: CASSLASTDTQYF.

The CDR3 DNA reads TGCGCCAGCAGCCAAGGGAGAGGCAGTAACTATGGCTACACCTTC. Translation gives CASSQGRGSNYGYTF. The genes are TRBV4-1 and TRBJ1-2; D not resolved. Germline V lookup: CDR1 MGHRA, CDR2 YSYEKL. This CDR3 is built from 15 residues. Trimming removed 1 base from V and 1 base from J, with 10 bases in between.

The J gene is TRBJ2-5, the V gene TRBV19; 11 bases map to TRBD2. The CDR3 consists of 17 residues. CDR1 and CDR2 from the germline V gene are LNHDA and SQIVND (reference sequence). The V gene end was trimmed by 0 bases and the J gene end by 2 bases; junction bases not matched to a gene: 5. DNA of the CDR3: TGTGCCAGTAGTATAGAGTGGGCTAGCGGGAGGCAAGAGACCCAGTACTTC. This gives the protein CASSIEWASGRQETQYF.

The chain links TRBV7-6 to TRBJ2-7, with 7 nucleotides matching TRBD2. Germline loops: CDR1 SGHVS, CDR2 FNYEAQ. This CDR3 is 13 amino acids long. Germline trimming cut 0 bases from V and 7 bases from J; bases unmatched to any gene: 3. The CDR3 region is CASSLAEAGEQYF. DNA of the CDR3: TGTGCCAGCAGCTTAGCAGAAGCGGGGGAGCAGTACTTC. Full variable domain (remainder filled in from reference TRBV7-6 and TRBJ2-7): GAGVSQSPRYKVTKRGQDVALRCDPISGHVSLYWYRQALGQGPEFLTYFNYEAQQDKSGLPNDRFSAERPEGSISTLTIQRTEQRDSAMYRCASSLAEAGEQYFGPGTRLTVT.

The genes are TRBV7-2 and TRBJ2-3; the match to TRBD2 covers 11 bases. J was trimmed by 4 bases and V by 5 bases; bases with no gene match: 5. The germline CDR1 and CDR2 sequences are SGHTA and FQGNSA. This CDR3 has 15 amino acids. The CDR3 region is CASSTTSGSSDTQYF. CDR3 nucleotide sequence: TGTGCCAGCAGCACCACTAGCGGGAGTTCAGATACGCAGTATTTT.

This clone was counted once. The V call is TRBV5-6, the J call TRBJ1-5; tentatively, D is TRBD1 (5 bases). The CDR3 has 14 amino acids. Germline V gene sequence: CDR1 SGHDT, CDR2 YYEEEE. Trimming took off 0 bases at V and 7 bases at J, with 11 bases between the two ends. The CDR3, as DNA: TGTGCCAGCAGCTTGGGTCAGGGCGGACAGCCCCAGCATTTT. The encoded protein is CASSLGQGGQPQHF.

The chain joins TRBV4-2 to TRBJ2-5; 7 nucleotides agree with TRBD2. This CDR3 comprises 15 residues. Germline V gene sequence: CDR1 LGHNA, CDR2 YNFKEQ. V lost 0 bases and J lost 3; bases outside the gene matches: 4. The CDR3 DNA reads TGTGCCAGCAGCCAAGAGACCCTAGCGGAAGAGACCCAGTACTTC. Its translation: CASSQETLAEETQYF.

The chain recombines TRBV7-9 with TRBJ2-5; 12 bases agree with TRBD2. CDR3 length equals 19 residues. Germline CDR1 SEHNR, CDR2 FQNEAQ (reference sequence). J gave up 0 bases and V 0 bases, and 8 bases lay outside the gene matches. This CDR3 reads CASSLALLAGGPYQETQYF. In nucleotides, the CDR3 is TGTGCCAGCAGCTTAGCCCTACTAGCGGGAGGCCCGTACCAAGAGACCCAGTACTTC.

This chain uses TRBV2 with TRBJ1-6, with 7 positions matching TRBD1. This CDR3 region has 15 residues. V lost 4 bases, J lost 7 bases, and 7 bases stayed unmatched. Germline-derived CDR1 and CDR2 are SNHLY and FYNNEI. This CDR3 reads CASSASRQGNSPLHF. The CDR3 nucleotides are TGTGCCAGCAGTGCGTCAAGACAGGGAAATTCACCCCTCCACTTT.

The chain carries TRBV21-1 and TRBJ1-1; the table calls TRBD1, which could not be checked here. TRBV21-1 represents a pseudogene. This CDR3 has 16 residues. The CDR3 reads CASSELDRENRAEAFF. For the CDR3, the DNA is TGTGCCAGCAGCGAACTCGACAGGGAGAATCGTGCTGAAGCTTTCTTT.

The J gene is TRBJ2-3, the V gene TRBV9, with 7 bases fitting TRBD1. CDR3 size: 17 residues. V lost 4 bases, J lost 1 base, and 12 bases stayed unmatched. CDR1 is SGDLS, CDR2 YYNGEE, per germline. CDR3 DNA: TGTGCCAGCAGCCCCCAGGCCGGACAGGCTGGCACAGATACGCAGTATTTT. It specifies CASSPQAGQAGTDTQYF.

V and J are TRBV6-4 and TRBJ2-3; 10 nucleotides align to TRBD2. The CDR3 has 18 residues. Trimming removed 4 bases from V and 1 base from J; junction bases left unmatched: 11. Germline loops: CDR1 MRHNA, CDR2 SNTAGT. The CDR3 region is CASSAFGISGGRTDTQYF. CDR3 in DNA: TGTGCCAGCAGTGCTTTTGGAATTAGCGGGGGGCGCACAGATACGCAGTATTTT.

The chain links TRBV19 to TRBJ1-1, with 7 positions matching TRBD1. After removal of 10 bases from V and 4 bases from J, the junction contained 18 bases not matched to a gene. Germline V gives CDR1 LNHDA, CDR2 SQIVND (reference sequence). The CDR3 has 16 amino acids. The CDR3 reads CATSTGTAFMGTEAFF. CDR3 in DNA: TGTGCCACTTCGACAGGGACGGCATTTATGGGCACTGAAGCTTTCTTT.

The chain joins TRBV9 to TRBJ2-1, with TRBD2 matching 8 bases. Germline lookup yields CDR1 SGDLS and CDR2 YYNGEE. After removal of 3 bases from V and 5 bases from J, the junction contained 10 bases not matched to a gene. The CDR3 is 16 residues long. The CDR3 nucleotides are TGTGCCAGCAGCGCCTCCGGGGGGGCCATCCACAATGAGCAGTTCTTC. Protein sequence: CASSASGGAIHNEQFF.

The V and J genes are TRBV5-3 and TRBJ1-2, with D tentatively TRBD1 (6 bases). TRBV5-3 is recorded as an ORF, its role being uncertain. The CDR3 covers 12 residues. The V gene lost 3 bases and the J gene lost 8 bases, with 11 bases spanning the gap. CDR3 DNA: TGTGCCAGAAGCTCCAGGGGATACGGCTACACCTTC. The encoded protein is CARSSRGYGYTF.